This is a list of T cell receptor beta chains from one sample in a study of blood T cells in healthy people across ages. TCRdb reprocessed the 5' RACE reads with MiXCR, giving one entry per CDR3 protein. The sample comprises 650,000 to 800,000 distinct CDR3 sequences, approximately 44% of which are singletons, and around 21% rests with the top ten. Specimen: blood. These receptors originate from a man in his sixties in good health. CDR3s include the opening cysteine and the closing phenylalanine or tryptophan. A D gene is named only where the DNA matches it firmly. Some rows have no size entry. The others give once, few or many, or a class for an expanded clone.

>NA|TRBJ2-7|TRBV5-1|once
TGCGCCAGCACAAACGGGGCCAGGGTCAACTACGAGCAGTACTTC
CASTNGARVNYEQYF
>NA|TRBJ1-2|TRBV6-5|many
TGTGCCAGCAGTTTAGATACGGGCGGGTATGGCTACACCTTC
CASSLDTGGYGYTF
>NA|TRBJ1-1|TRBV12-3/TRBV12-4|once
TGTGCCAGCAGCTGGGGGGCCCTGAACACTGAAGCTTTCTTT
CASSWGALNTEAFF
>NA|TRBJ1-2|TRBV6-5|NA
TGTGCCAGCAGTTACAACAGGCTATCTCATGGCTACACCTTC
CASSYNRLSHGYTF
>TRBD1|TRBJ2-3|TRBV20-1|NA
TGCAGTGCTTCGGACCGGGACAGGTCTAGTCGTACGCAGTATTTT
CSASDRDRSSRTQYF
>NA|TRBJ1-6|TRBV7-9|once
TGTGCCAGCAGCCCCCAAGGACGGAGCTCCTATAATTCACCCCTCCACTTT
CASSPQGRSSYNSPLHF
>TRBD2|TRBJ2-5|TRBV4-2|NA
TGTGCCAGCAGCCAAGGAGTCGGGACTAGCGGGTTTCAAGAGACCCAGTACTTC
CASSQGVGTSGFQETQYF
>NA|TRBJ2-1|TRBV29-1|NA
TGCAGCGGGGCTACCCACAATGAGCAGTTCTTC
CSGATHNEQFF
>NA|TRBJ1-2|TRBV11-2|NA
TGTGCCAGCAGCTTATCCACGGTCCATGGCTACACCTTC
CASSLSTVHGYTF
>TRBD2|TRBJ2-1|TRBV20-1|NA
TGCAGTGCGCTATATAACCAGCGGGGGGGCGATGAGCAGTTCTTC
CSALYNQRGGDEQFF
>NA|TRBJ1-5|TRBV12-3/TRBV12-4|NA
TGTGCCAGCAGTCCAACTTTTAGCAATCAGCCCCAGCATTTT
CASSPTFSNQPQHF
>TRBD2|TRBJ2-4|TRBV12-3/TRBV12-4|NA
TGTGCCAGCAGTTTAACCCATCGCGGGGGGAAAAAAAACATTCAGTACTTC
CASSLTHRGGKKNIQYF
>NA|TRBJ2-1|TRBV7-9|few
TGTGCCAGCATTCAGGTGGGGCCCAATGAGCAGTTCTTC
CASIQVGPNEQFF
>NA|TRBJ2-7|TRBV6-5|NA
TGTGCCAGCAGTTACCGCTCATCACAGGGCTACGAGCAGTACTTC
CASSYRSSQGYEQYF
>TRBD1|TRBJ2-1|TRBV25-1|NA
TGTGCCAGCAGTCCGGGGACAGGCCCATACAATGAGCAGTTCTTC
CASSPGTGPYNEQFF
>TRBD2|TRBJ2-5|TRBV27|few
TGTGCCAGCAGTTTTACTAGCGGCCCGCAAGAGACCCAGTACTTC
CASSFTSGPQETQYF
>NA|TRBJ2-6|TRBV2|NA
TGTGCCAGCAGTGCACAAGGGGGAGGGGGACCTCTCTCTGGGGCCAACGTCCTGACTTTC
CASSAQGGGGPLSGANVLTF
>TRBD1|TRBJ2-7|TRBV6-5|NA
TGTGCCAGCAGTTACTCGTCCGGACAGGGCTACGAGCAGTACTTC
CASSYSSGQGYEQYF
>NA|TRBJ2-1|TRBV6-2/TRBV6-3|NA
TGTGCCAGCAGTCCCTCTTCTGTGGGTGAGCAGTTCTTC
CASSPSSVGEQFF
>TRBD1|TRBJ2-5|TRBV20-1|NA
TGCAGTGCTAACGGTCTGAACAGGGGTCTCGCGGAGACCCAGTACTTC
CSANGLNRGLAETQYF
>NA|TRBJ1-2|TRBV12-3/TRBV12-4|few
TGTGCCAGCAGTTTGAACCCATATGGCTACACCTTC
CASSLNPYGYTF
>TRBD2|TRBJ2-2|TRBV13|NA
TGTGCCAGCAGCCGCCTTCCTGAGCGGGGGGGCGACGGGGAGCTGTTTTTT
CASSRLPERGGDGELFF
>NA|TRBJ2-4|TRBV12-3/TRBV12-4|many
TGTGCCAGCAGCCACCGGGACCGGAAAAACATTCAGTACTTC
CASSHRDRKNIQYF
>TRBD1|TRBJ2-2|TRBV9|few
TGTGCCAGCAGCGCCAACAGGGGCGCCGGGGAGCTGTTTTTT
CASSANRGAGELFF
>NA|TRBJ2-7|TRBV6-2/TRBV6-3|NA
TGTGCCAGCAGTTACCGGGGGCGAGGCTACGAGCAGTACTTC
CASSYRGRGYEQYF
>NA|TRBJ2-7|TRBV30|NA
TGTGCCTGCGACCCACAGACGAGGCCCTACGAGCAGTACTTC
CACDPQTRPYEQYF
>NA|TRBJ1-1|TRBV18|NA
TGTGCCAGCTCACAAAACCCGGGGCTGAACACTGAAGCTTTCTTT
CASSQNPGLNTEAFF
>TRBD1|TRBJ2-3|TRBV12-3/TRBV12-4|NA
TGTGCCAGCAGGAGAGACAGGGGTAATGCAGATACGCAGTATTTT
CASRRDRGNADTQYF
>TRBD2|TRBJ2-3|TRBV13|few
TGTGCCAGCAGCTACCCTAGCGGGACCACAGATACGCAGTATTTT
CASSYPSGTTDTQYF
>NA|TRBJ2-6|TRBV3-1|NA
TGTGCCAGCAGCCAAGATAGAGGCAGCGACGGGGCCAACGTCCTGACTTTC
CASSQDRGSDGANVLTF
>TRBD1|TRBJ2-7|TRBV12-3/TRBV12-4|many
TGTGCCAGCAGTTCGGACAGGGGGTGGGAGCAGTACTTC
CASSSDRGWEQYF
>NA|TRBJ2-2|TRBV10-3|few
TGTGCCATCAGTGAGTCGGAAAGCGCCGGGGAGCTGTTTTTT
CAISESESAGELFF